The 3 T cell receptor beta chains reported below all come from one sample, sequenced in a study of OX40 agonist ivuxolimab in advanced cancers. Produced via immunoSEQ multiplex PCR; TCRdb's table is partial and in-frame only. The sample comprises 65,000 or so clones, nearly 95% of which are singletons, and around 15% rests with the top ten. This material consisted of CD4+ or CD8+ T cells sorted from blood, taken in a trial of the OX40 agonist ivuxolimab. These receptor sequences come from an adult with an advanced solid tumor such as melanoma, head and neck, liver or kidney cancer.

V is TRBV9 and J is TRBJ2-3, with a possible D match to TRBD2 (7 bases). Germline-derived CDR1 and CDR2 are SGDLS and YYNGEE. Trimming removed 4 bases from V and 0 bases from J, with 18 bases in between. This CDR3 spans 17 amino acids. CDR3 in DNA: TGTGCCAGCAGCACCCGGGGGGACATCCCTAGCACAGATACGCAGTATTTT. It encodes CASSTRGDIPSTDTQYF.

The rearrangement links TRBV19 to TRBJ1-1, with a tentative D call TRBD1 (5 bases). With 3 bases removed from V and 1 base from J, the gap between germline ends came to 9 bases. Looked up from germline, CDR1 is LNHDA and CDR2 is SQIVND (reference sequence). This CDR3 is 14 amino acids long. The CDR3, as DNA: TGTGCCAGTAGTATGGGGACCGGGAACACTGAAGCTTTCTTT. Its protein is CASSMGTGNTEAFF.

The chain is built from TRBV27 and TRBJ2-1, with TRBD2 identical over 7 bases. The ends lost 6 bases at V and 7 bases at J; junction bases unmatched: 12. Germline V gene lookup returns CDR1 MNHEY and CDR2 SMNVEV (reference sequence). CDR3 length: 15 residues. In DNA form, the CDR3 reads TGTGCCAGCAGCCCTGTGGGACCGCGGGGGAATGAGCAGTTCTTC. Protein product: CASSPVGPRGNEQFF.